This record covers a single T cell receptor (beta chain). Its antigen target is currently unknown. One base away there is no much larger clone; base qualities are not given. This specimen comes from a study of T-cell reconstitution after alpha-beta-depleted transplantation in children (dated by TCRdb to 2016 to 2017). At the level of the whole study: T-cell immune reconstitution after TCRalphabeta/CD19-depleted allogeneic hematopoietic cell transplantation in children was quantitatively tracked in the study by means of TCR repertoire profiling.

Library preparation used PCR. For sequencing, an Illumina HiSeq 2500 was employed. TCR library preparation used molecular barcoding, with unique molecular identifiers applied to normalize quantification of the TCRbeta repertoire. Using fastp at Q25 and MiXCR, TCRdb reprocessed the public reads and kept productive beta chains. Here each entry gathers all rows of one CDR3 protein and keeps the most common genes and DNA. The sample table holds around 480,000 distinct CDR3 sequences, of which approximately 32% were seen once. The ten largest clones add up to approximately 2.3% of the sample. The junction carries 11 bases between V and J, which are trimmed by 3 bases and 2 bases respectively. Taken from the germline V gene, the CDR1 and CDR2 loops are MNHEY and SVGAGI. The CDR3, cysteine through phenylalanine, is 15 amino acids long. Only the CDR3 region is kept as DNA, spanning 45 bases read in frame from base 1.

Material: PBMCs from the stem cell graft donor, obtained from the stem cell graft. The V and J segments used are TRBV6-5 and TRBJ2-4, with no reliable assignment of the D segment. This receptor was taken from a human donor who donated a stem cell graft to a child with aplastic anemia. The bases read TGTGCCAGCAGTTATTTGGTGGGGACCAAAAACATTCAGTACTTC. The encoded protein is CASSYLVGTKNIQYF.